The rows below give T cell receptor beta chains drawn from one sample of a study of T cell responses to AZD1222 COVID-19 vaccine. Measured with immunoSEQ multiplex PCR; TCRdb has only the in-frame clones, and not every one. Of roughly 69,000 clones in the sample, 80% were seen once. Sequencing used peripheral blood, obtained 28 days after the second AZD1222 dose. These receptors originate from an adult who received the AZD1222 COVID-19 vaccine. Each CDR3 is given with its conserved first and last residue. Each record gives: V gene, clone size, J gene, D gene, CDR3 protein, CDR3 DNA. A D gene is named only where the DNA matches it firmly. Some rows mark clone size as missing; the rest say once, few, many or name a class of expanded clone.

v_call: TRBV5-4
clone_size: .
j_call: TRBJ2-6
d_call: .
cdr3_aa: CASSEQVSGANVLTF
cdr3_nt: TGTGCCAGCAGTGAACAGGTATCTGGGGCCAACGTCCTGACTTTC

v_call: TRBV9
clone_size: .
j_call: TRBJ2-1
d_call: .
cdr3_aa: CASSVEGRGFAFF
cdr3_nt: TGTGCCAGCAGCGTAGAGGGGAGGGGGTTTGCGTTCTTC

v_call: TRBV4-1
clone_size: .
j_call: TRBJ2-7
d_call: TRBD2
cdr3_aa: CASSQVSPGVAGNLYEQYF
cdr3_nt: TGCGCCAGCAGCCAAGTTTCGCCGGGTGTAGCGGGGAACCTATACGAGCAGTACTTC

v_call: TRBV5-5
clone_size: once
j_call: TRBJ2-7
d_call: TRBD1
cdr3_aa: CASSQGQSLSYEQYF
cdr3_nt: TGTGCCAGCAGCCAGGGACAGTCCCTCTCCTACGAGCAGTACTTC

v_call: TRBV11-2
clone_size: .
j_call: TRBJ1-6
d_call: .
cdr3_aa: CASSPPGRDNSPLHF
cdr3_nt: TGTGCCAGCAGCCCCCCCGGGAGAGATAATTCACCCCTCCACTTT

v_call: TRBV5-4
clone_size: .
j_call: TRBJ2-7
d_call: .
cdr3_aa: CASSLFGVGPYEQYF
cdr3_nt: TGTGCCAGCAGCTTGTTCGGGGTGGGGCCCTACGAGCAGTACTTC

v_call: TRBV27
clone_size: .
j_call: TRBJ2-3
d_call: TRBD2
cdr3_aa: CASSSLAGGTDTQYF
cdr3_nt: TGTGCCAGCAGTTCCCTAGCGGGGGGGACCGATACGCAGTATTTT

v_call: TRBV9
clone_size: .
j_call: TRBJ1-3
d_call: .
cdr3_aa: CASSVRGTYSGNTIYF
cdr3_nt: TGTGCCAGCAGCGTTAGAGGGACCTATTCCGGAAACACCATATATTTT

v_call: TRBV9
clone_size: .
j_call: TRBJ2-7
d_call: TRBD1
cdr3_aa: CASSPERDRSHEQYF
cdr3_nt: TGTGCCAGCAGTCCTGAACGGGACAGAAGCCACGAGCAGTACTTC

v_call: TRBV9
clone_size: once
j_call: TRBJ1-3
d_call: TRBD1
cdr3_aa: CASSLGGTAQNTIYF
cdr3_nt: TGTGCCAGCAGCCTAGGAGGGACAGCCCAAAACACCATATATTTT

v_call: TRBV28
clone_size: .
j_call: TRBJ2-7
d_call: TRBD2
cdr3_aa: CASSSPAGGPYEQYF
cdr3_nt: TGTGCCAGCAGCTCTCCGGCGGGAGGGCCCTACGAGCAGTACTTC

v_call: TRBV27
clone_size: .
j_call: TRBJ2-1
d_call: .
cdr3_aa: CASSPGPGSYNEQFF
cdr3_nt: TGTGCCAGCAGTCCTGGACCCGGCTCCTACAATGAGCAGTTCTTC

v_call: TRBV21-1
clone_size: .
j_call: TRBJ1-5
d_call: .
cdr3_aa: CASSKVLDRGKEVGNQPQHF
cdr3_nt: TGTGCCAGCAGCAAAGTCCTAGACAGGGGAAAAGAGGTTGGCAATCAGCCCCAGCATTTT

v_call: TRBV9
clone_size: .
j_call: TRBJ1-5
d_call: .
cdr3_aa: CASSTRGSGEAQHF
cdr3_nt: TGTGCCAGCTCGACTAGGGGGAGCGGGGAGGCCCAGCATTTT

v_call: TRBV5-6
clone_size: .
j_call: TRBJ1-1
d_call: .
cdr3_aa: CASSLYGGGRGGTEAFF
cdr3_nt: TGTGCCAGCAGCTTGTATGGCGGGGGGCGCGGGGGCACTGAAGCTTTCTTT

v_call: TRBV4-1
clone_size: .
j_call: TRBJ1-5
d_call: .
cdr3_aa: CASSQEGGFSNQPQHF
cdr3_nt: TGCGCCAGCAGCCAAGAAGGGGGGTTCAGCAATCAGCCCCAGCATTTT

v_call: TRBV27
clone_size: .
j_call: TRBJ1-2
d_call: .
cdr3_aa: CASSLSPGAQGGYTF
cdr3_nt: TGTGCCAGCAGTTTAAGCCCGGGGGCGCAGGGGGGCTACACCTTC

v_call: TRBV19
clone_size: .
j_call: TRBJ1-1
d_call: .
cdr3_aa: CASIYLGKAFF
cdr3_nt: TGTGCCAGTATCTATTTGGGGAAAGCTTTCTTT

v_call: TRBV2
clone_size: once
j_call: TRBJ1-4
d_call: .
cdr3_aa: CASSVGGASNEKLFF
cdr3_nt: TGTGCCAGCAGTGTGGGGGGGGCCTCTAATGAAAAACTGTTTTTT

v_call: TRBV5-4
clone_size: few
j_call: TRBJ1-2
d_call: TRBD1
cdr3_aa: CASSPGQGATNYGYTF
cdr3_nt: TGTGCCAGCAGCCCCGGACAGGGGGCGACTAACTATGGCTACACCTTC

v_call: TRBV28
clone_size: .
j_call: TRBJ2-1
d_call: TRBD1
cdr3_aa: CASSLPGTGNNEQFF
cdr3_nt: TGTGCCAGCAGCCTGCCCGGGACAGGGAACAATGAGCAGTTCTTC

v_call: TRBV28
clone_size: few
j_call: TRBJ2-1
d_call: TRBD2
cdr3_aa: CARGLLAGGYNEQFF
cdr3_nt: TGTGCCAGAGGTCTTCTAGCGGGGGGATACAATGAGCAGTTCTTC

v_call: TRBV18
clone_size: .
j_call: TRBJ2-5
d_call: TRBD1
cdr3_aa: CASSPPGQGAETQYF
cdr3_nt: TGTGCCAGCTCACCACCGGGGCAGGGGGCAGAGACCCAGTACTTC

v_call: TRBV18
clone_size: few
j_call: TRBJ1-5
d_call: .
cdr3_aa: CASSPGRGNQPQHF
cdr3_nt: TGTGCCAGCTCACCGGGCAGGGGTAATCAGCCCCAGCATTTT

v_call: TRBV12-5
clone_size: .
j_call: TRBJ1-2
d_call: TRBD1
cdr3_aa: CASGLSGGDGYTF
cdr3_nt: TGTGCTAGTGGTTTGTCAGGGGGGGACGGCTACACCTTC

v_call: TRBV7-9
clone_size: .
j_call: TRBJ2-7
d_call: .
cdr3_aa: CASSPKDSYEQYF
cdr3_nt: TGTGCCAGCAGCCCCAAAGACAGTTACGAGCAGTACTTC

v_call: TRBV7-9
clone_size: .
j_call: TRBJ2-7
d_call: TRBD2
cdr3_aa: CASSLVGGGGFSYEQYF
cdr3_nt: TGTGCCAGCAGCTTAGTAGGTGGCGGGGGGTTCTCCTACGAGCAGTACTTC

v_call: TRBV19
clone_size: many
j_call: TRBJ2-2
d_call: .
cdr3_aa: CASSWTTGELFF
cdr3_nt: TGTGCCAGTAGTTGGACGACAGGCGAGCTGTTTTTT

v_call: TRBV7-9
clone_size: .
j_call: TRBJ1-5
d_call: .
cdr3_aa: CASSLGGGGHQPQHF
cdr3_nt: TGTGCCAGCAGCTTAGGAGGAGGCGGCCATCAGCCCCAGCATTTT

v_call: TRBV4-1
clone_size: .
j_call: TRBJ2-5
d_call: .
cdr3_aa: CASSQAPAGGLGETQYF
cdr3_nt: TGCGCCAGCAGCCAAGCTCCGGCTGGGGGGCTTGGAGAGACCCAGTACTTC

v_call: TRBV5-1
clone_size: .
j_call: TRBJ2-2
d_call: .
cdr3_aa: CASRDTGELFF
cdr3_nt: TGCGCCAGCAGGGACACCGGGGAGCTGTTTTTT

v_call: TRBV19
clone_size: .
j_call: TRBJ1-5
d_call: .
cdr3_aa: CASSISGRKGQPQHF
cdr3_nt: TGTGCCAGTAGTATTTCGGGCAGAAAGGGGCAGCCCCAGCATTTT

v_call: TRBV15
clone_size: .
j_call: TRBJ2-2
d_call: TRBD1
cdr3_aa: CATSRGYDRGLTNTGELFF
cdr3_nt: TGTGCCACCAGCAGGGGGTACGACAGGGGGCTTACTAACACCGGGGAGCTGTTTTTT

v_call: TRBV19
clone_size: .
j_call: TRBJ1-1
d_call: .
cdr3_aa: CASSLRIAPGNTEAFF
cdr3_nt: TGTGCCAGTAGTTTGAGGATCGCCCCTGGGAACACTGAAGCTTTCTTT

v_call: TRBV2
clone_size: .
j_call: TRBJ1-2
d_call: .
cdr3_aa: CASSVGRVDGYTF
cdr3_nt: TGTGCCAGCAGTGTAGGCAGGGTCGATGGCTACACCTTC

v_call: TRBV2
clone_size: .
j_call: TRBJ1-2
d_call: .
cdr3_aa: CASSTATANYGYTF
cdr3_nt: TGTGCCAGCAGTACAGCAACCGCTAACTATGGCTACACCTTC

v_call: TRBV5-4
clone_size: .
j_call: TRBJ2-7
d_call: .
cdr3_aa: CASSLGLVSYEQYF
cdr3_nt: TGTGCCAGCAGCTTGGGACTAGTCTCCTACGAGCAGTACTTC

v_call: TRBV5-8
clone_size: .
j_call: TRBJ2-7
d_call: .
cdr3_aa: CASSPRMGYEQYF
cdr3_nt: TGTGCCAGCAGCCCCCGGATGGGCTACGAGCAGTACTTC

v_call: TRBV7-2
clone_size: .
j_call: TRBJ2-3
d_call: TRBD2
cdr3_aa: CASSLVLSGGKDTQYF
cdr3_nt: TGTGCCAGCAGCTTAGTCCTTAGCGGGGGAAAAGATACGCAGTATTTT

v_call: TRBV30
clone_size: .
j_call: TRBJ2-7
d_call: .
cdr3_aa: CAWRATSSYEQYF
cdr3_nt: TGTGCCTGGAGAGCCACGAGCTCCTACGAGCAGTACTTC

v_call: TRBV4-1
clone_size: .
j_call: TRBJ1-1
d_call: .
cdr3_aa: CASSQERLVDTEAFF
cdr3_nt: TGCGCCAGCAGCCAAGAGCGGTTGGTGGACACTGAAGCTTTCTTT

v_call: TRBV18
clone_size: .
j_call: TRBJ1-1
d_call: .
cdr3_aa: CASSPGQKNTEAFF
cdr3_nt: TGTGCCAGCTCACCGGGACAAAAGAACACTGAAGCTTTCTTT

v_call: TRBV7-2
clone_size: once
j_call: TRBJ2-5
d_call: .
cdr3_aa: CASSAELQETQYF
cdr3_nt: TGTGCCAGCAGCGCGGAGTTACAAGAGACCCAGTACTTC

v_call: TRBV7-9
clone_size: .
j_call: TRBJ1-2
d_call: .
cdr3_aa: CASSPRDYGYTF
cdr3_nt: TGTGCCAGCAGCCCTAGGGATTATGGCTACACCTTC

v_call: TRBV29-1
clone_size: .
j_call: TRBJ1-2
d_call: .
cdr3_aa: CSAPGDPSGYTF
cdr3_nt: TGCAGCGCACCAGGGGATCCCAGTGGCTACACCTTC

v_call: TRBV30
clone_size: .
j_call: TRBJ1-2
d_call: TRBD1
cdr3_aa: CAWTRDRPNYGYTF
cdr3_nt: TGTGCCTGGACTCGGGACAGGCCTAACTATGGCTACACCTTC

v_call: TRBV2
clone_size: .
j_call: TRBJ2-3
d_call: TRBD2
cdr3_aa: CASSQTGTSLDPSTDTQYF
cdr3_nt: TGTGCCAGCAGTCAGACCGGGACTAGCCTTGATCCGAGCACAGATACGCAGTATTTT

v_call: TRBV6-5
clone_size: .
j_call: TRBJ1-6
d_call: .
cdr3_aa: CASSIQGGNSPLHF
cdr3_nt: TGTGCCAGCAGTATACAGGGAGGAAATTCACCCCTCCACTTT

v_call: TRBV9
clone_size: .
j_call: TRBJ1-2
d_call: .
cdr3_aa: CASSGYTEGDYGYTF
cdr3_nt: TGTGCCAGCAGCGGATACACCGAAGGTGACTATGGCTACACCTTC

v_call: TRBV28
clone_size: .
j_call: TRBJ2-3
d_call: .
cdr3_aa: CASSSPPSLTDTQYF
cdr3_nt: TGTGCCAGCAGTTCACCCCCTTCCCTAACAGATACGCAGTATTTT

v_call: TRBV5-1
clone_size: .
j_call: TRBJ1-5
d_call: .
cdr3_aa: CASSSDGQSNQPQHF
cdr3_nt: TGCGCCAGCAGCTCTGATGGACAGAGCAATCAGCCCCAGCATTTT

v_call: TRBV6-5
clone_size: .
j_call: TRBJ2-7
d_call: TRBD1
cdr3_aa: CASSYTGGEQYF
cdr3_nt: TGTGCCAGCAGTTATACAGGGGGGGAGCAGTACTTC

v_call: TRBV28
clone_size: .
j_call: TRBJ1-6
d_call: .
cdr3_aa: CASRKPGFGRPSPLHF
cdr3_nt: TGTGCCAGTAGAAAGCCGGGTTTTGGCCGCCCTTCACCCCTCCACTTT